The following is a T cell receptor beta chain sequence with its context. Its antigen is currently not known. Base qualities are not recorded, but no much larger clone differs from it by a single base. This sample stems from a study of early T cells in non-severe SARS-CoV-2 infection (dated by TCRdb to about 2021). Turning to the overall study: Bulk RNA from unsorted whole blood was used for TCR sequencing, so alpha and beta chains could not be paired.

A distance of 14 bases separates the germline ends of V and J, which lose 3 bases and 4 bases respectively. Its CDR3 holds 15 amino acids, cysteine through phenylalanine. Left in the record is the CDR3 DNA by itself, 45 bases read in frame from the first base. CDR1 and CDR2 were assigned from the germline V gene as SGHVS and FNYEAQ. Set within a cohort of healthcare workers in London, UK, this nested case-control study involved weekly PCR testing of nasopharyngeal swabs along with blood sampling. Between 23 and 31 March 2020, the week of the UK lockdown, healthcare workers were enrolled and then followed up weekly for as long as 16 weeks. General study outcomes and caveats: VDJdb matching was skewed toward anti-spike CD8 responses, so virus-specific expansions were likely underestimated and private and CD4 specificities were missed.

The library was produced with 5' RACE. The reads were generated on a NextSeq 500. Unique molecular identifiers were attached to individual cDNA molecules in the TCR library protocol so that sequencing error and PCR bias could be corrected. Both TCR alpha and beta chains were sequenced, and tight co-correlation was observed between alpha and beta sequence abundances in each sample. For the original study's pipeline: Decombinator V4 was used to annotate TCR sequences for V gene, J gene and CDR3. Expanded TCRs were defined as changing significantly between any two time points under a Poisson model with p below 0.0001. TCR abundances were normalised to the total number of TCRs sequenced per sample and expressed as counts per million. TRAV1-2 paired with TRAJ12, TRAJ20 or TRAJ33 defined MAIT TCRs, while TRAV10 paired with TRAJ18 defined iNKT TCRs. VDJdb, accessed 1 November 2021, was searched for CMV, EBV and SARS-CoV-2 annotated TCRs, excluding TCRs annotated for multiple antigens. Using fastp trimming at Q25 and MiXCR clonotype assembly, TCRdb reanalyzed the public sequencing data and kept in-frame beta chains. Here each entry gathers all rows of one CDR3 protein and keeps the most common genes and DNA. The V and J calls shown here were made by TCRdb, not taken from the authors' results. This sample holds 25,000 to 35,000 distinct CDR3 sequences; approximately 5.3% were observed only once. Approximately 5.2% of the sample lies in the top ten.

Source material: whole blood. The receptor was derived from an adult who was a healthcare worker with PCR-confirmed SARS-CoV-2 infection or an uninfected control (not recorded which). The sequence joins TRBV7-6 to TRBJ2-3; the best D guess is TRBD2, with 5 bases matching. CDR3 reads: CASSLGGSQADTQYF. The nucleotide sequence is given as TGTGCCAGCAGCTTGGGCGGGTCCCAGGCAGATACGCAGTATTTT.